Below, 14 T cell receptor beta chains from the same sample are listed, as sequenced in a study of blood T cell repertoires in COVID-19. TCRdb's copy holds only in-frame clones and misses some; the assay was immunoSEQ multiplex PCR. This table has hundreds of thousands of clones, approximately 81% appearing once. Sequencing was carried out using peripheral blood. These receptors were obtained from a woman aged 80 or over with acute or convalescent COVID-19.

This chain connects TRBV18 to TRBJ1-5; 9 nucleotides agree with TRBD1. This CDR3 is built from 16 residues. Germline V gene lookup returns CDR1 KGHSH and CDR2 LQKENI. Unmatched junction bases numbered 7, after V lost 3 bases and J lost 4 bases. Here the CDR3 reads CASSPAGTGKNQPQHF. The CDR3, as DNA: TGTGCCAGCTCACCGGCGGGGACAGGGAAAAATCAGCCCCAGCATTTT.

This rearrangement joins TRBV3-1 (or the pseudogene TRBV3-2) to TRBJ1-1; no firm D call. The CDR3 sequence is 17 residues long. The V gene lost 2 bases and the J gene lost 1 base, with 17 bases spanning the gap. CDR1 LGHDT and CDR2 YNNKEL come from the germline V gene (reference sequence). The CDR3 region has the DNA TGTGCCAGCAGCCAATGGTCGGCGGGCGGTACGAACACTGAAGCTTTCTTT. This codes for CASSQWSAGGTNTEAFF.

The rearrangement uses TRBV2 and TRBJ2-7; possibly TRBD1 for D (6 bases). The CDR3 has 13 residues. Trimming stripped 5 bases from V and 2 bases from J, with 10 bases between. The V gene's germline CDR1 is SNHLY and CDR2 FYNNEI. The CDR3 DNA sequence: TGTGCCAGCAGTACCGGGACAACCTACGAGCAGTACTTC. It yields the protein CASSTGTTYEQYF.

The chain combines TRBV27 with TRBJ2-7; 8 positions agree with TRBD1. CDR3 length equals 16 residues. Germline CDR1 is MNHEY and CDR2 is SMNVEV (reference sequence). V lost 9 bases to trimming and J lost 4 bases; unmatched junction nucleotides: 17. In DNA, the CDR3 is TGTGCCAGTGCGGGCAGACAGGGGCCCTCGGGATACGAGCAGTACTTC. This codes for CASAGRQGPSGYEQYF.

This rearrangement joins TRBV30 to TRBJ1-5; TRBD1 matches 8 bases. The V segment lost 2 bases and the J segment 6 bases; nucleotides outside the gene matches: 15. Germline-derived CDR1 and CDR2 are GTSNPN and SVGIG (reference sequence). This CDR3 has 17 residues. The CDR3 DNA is TGTGCCTGGAGTAAGGGCAAGACAGGGGATCATAGTCAGCCCCAGCATTTT. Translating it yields CAWSKGKTGDHSQPQHF.

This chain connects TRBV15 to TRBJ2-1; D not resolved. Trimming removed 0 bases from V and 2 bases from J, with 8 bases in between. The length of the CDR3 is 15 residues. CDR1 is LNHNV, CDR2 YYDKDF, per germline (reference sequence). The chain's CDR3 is CATSRDLGAYNEQFF. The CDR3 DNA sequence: TGTGCCACCAGCAGAGATCTAGGTGCCTACAATGAGCAGTTCTTC.

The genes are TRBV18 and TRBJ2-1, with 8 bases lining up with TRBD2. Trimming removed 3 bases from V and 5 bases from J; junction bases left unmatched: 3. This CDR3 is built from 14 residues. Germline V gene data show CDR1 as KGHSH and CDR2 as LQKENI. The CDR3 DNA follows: TGTGCCAGCTCACCTAAGACTAGCGACAATGAGCAGTTCTTC. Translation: CASSPKTSDNEQFF.

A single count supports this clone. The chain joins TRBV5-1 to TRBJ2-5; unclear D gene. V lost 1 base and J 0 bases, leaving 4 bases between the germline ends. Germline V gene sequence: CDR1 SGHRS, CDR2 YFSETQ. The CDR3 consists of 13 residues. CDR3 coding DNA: TGCGCCAGCAGCTTGTTCGACCAAGAGACCCAGTACTTC. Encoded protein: CASSLFDQETQYF.

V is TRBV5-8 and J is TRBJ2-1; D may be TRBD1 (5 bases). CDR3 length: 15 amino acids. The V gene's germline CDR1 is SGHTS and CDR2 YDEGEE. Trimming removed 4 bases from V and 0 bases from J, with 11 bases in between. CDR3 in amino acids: CASSVTVNSYNEQFF. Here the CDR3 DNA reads TGTGCCAGCAGCGTGACAGTTAACTCCTACAATGAGCAGTTCTTC. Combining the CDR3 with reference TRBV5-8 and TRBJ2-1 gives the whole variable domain EAGVTQSPTHLIKTRGQQATLRCSPISGHTSVYWYQQALGLGLQFLLWYDEGEERNRGNFPPRFSGRQFPNYSSELNVNALELEDSALYLCASSVTVNSYNEQFFGPGTRLTVL.

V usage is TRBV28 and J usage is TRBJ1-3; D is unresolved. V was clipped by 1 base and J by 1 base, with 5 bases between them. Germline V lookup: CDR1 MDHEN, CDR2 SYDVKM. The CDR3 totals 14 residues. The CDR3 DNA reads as TGTGCCAGCAGTTTATTTTCATCTGGAAACACCATATATTTT. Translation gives CASSLFSSGNTIYF.

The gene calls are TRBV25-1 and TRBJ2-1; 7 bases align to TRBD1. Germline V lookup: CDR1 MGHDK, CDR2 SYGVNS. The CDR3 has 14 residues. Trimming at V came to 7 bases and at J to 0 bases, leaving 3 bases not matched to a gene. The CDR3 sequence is CASNAGGSYNEQFF. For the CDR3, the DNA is TGTGCCAGCAATGCAGGGGGCTCCTACAATGAGCAGTTCTTC.

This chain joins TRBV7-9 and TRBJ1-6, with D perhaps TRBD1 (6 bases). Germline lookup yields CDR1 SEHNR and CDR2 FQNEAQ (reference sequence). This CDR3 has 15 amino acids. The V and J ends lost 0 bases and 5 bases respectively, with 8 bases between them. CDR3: CASSLAGQNNSPLHF. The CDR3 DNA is TGTGCCAGCAGCTTAGCAGGACAGAATAATTCACCCCTCCACTTT.

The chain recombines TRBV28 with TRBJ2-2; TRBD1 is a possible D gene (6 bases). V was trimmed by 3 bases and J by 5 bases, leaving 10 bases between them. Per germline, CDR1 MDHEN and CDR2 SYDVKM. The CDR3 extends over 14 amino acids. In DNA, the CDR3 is TGTGCCAGCAGTTTCCTGGGGGCAACCGGGGAGCTGTTTTTT. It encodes CASSFLGATGELFF.

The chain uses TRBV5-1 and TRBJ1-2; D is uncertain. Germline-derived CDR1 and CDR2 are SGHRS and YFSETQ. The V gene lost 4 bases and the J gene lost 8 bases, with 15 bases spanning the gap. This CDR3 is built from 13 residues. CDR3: CASSLDGILGYTF. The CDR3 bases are TGCGCCAGCAGCCTTGACGGGATTTTAGGCTACACCTTC.